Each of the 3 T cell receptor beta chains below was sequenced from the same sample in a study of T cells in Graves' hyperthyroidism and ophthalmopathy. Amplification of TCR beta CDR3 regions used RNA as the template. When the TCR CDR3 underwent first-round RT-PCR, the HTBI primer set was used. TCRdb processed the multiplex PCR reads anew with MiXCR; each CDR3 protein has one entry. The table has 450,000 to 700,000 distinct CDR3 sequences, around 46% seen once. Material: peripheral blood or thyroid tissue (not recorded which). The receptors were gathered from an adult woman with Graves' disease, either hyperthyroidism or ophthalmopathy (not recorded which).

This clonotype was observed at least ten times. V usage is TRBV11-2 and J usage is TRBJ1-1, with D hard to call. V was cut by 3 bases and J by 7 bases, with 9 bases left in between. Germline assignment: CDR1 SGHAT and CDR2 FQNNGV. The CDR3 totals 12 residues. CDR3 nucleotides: TGTGCCAGCAGCTTTTTAGGAATTGAAGCTTTCTTT. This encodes CASSFLGIEAFF.

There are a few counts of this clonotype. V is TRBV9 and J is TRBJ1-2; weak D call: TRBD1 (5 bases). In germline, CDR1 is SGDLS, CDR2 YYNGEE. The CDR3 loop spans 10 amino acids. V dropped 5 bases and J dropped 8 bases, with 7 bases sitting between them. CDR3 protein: CASSRGGYTF. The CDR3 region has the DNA TGTGCCAGCAGTCGGGGGGGCTACACCTTC.

The CDR3 nucleotides read TGTGCCAGCCAACAGGGGGAAGGAAACACCATATATTTT. Its translation: CASQQGEGNTIYF. The V and J genes are TRBV2 and TRBJ1-3; 8 bases map to TRBD1. Trimming cost V 8 bases and J 4 bases; bases outside gene matches: 4. Germline loops: CDR1 SNHLY, CDR2 FYNNEI. The CDR3 sequence is 13 residues long.